This entry lists 24 T cell receptor beta chains sequenced from one sample in a study of blood T cell repertoires in COVID-19. The assay was immunoSEQ multiplex PCR, and TCRdb's table has in-frame clones only and misses some. The table lists about 480,000 clones, 88% of them singletons, with about 2% in the top ten. Specimen: PBMCs or T cells enriched from blood (not recorded which). These receptors came from a woman aged 40 to 55 who had recovered from COVID-19.

This clone has a single count. The chain employs TRBV27 and TRBJ2-1; TRBD2 agrees at 11 bases. V was clipped by 6 bases and J by 5 bases; unmatched bases: 3. There are 14 residues in the CDR3. Germline V gene data show CDR1 as MNHEY and CDR2 as SMNVEV (reference sequence). The DNA for the CDR3 is TGTGCCAGCAGAACTAGCGGGAGAGACAATGAGCAGTTCTTC. This sequence encodes CASRTSGRDNEQFF.

The J gene is TRBJ1-2, the V gene TRBV7-2; D is unresolved. Germline V gene data show CDR1 as SGHTA and CDR2 as FQGNSA. The ends were cut back, 0 bases at V and 4 bases at J, with 3 bases in the middle. The CDR3 sequence is 12 residues long. The CDR3: CASSLASYGYTF. The CDR3 coding sequence is TGTGCCAGCAGCTTAGCGAGCTATGGCTACACCTTC.

The chain has TRBV4-3 and TRBJ1-3; D not resolved. Trimming stripped 1 base from V and 2 bases from J, with 12 bases between. Germline V gives CDR1 LGHNA, CDR2 YSLEER. The CDR3 is made up of 16 amino acids. CDR3 DNA: TGCGCCAGCAGCCAAGGGTGGTCGGGGACTGGAAACACCATATATTTT. Its translation: CASSQGWSGTGNTIYF.

The gene calls are TRBV19 and TRBJ2-2; D remains ambiguous. CDR3 length: 15 amino acids. CDR1 is LNHDA, CDR2 SQIVND, per germline (reference sequence). Trimming removed 0 bases from V and 4 bases from J, with 9 bases in between. The CDR3: CASSIDARTTGELFF. The DNA of the CDR3 is TGTGCCAGTAGTATAGATGCCAGAACCACCGGGGAGCTGTTTTTT.

V is TRBV11-2 and J is TRBJ2-1, with 8 nucleotides matching TRBD2. CDR3 length: 18 residues. J gave up 0 bases and V 5 bases, and 12 bases lay outside the gene matches. CDR1 and CDR2 from the germline V gene are SGHAT and FQNNGV. CDR3 in DNA: TGTGCCAGCAGCCTCCAGGCCCGGGGGGGAAGCTCCTACAATGAGCAGTTCTTC. It is translated as CASSLQARGGSSYNEQFF.

This chain uses TRBV12-3 or TRBV12-4 with TRBJ1-3; D may be TRBD1 (5 bases). This CDR3 is built from 12 residues. The germline V and J ends were trimmed by 2 bases and 13 bases, with 12 bases remaining between them. The CDR3 sequence: CASSLQGVFIYF. The CDR3 DNA is TGTGCCAGCAGTTTACAGGGCGTCTTTATATATTTT.

The chain employs TRBV11-3 and TRBJ2-7; 9 bases agree with TRBD1. The junction had 5 bases not matched to a gene; V was cut back by 5 bases and J by 6 bases. Germline V gives CDR1 SGHNT, CDR2 YENEEA. This CDR3 is 13 amino acids long. In nucleotides, the CDR3 is TGTGCCAGCAGCCGGGACAGGGCGGTCGAGCAGTACTTC. Its protein is CASSRDRAVEQYF.

This clone was recorded once. The chain carries TRBV7-2 and TRBJ1-2, with 9 bases matching TRBD1. J gave up 8 bases and V 2 bases, and 0 bases lay outside the gene matches. CDR3 size: 12 residues. Germline loops: CDR1 SGHTA, CDR2 FQGNSA. The CDR3 is CASSLTGGGYTF. In DNA, the CDR3 is TGTGCCAGCAGCTTAACAGGGGGCGGCTACACCTTC. Together with reference TRBV7-2 and TRBJ1-2, the CDR3 gives the full variable domain: GAGVSQSPSNKVTEKGKDVELRCDPISGHTALYWYRQSLGQGLEFLIYFQGNSAPDKSGLPSDRFSAERTGGSVSTLTIQRTQQEDSAVYLCASSLTGGGYTFGSGTRLTVV.

The rearrangement links TRBV10-3 to TRBJ1-5, with D perhaps TRBD1 (5 bases). The CDR3 consists of 14 residues. In germline, CDR1 is ENHRY, CDR2 SYGVKD. V lost 0 bases and J lost 7, with 10 bases in between. The CDR3 DNA reads as TGTGCCATCAGTGAGTCAGGGGATTTGCAGCCCCAGCATTTT. Protein: CAISESGDLQPQHF.

The V and J genes are TRBV5-6 and TRBJ2-6; D perhaps matches TRBD1 (6 bases). Germline CDR1 and CDR2: SGHDT and YYEEEE. The CDR3 contains 16 residues. V shed 3 bases and J shed 3 bases, with 13 bases lying between them. CDR3 protein: CASSSYRVGGANVLTF. The CDR3 DNA reads as TGTGCCAGCAGCTCCTACAGGGTTGGTGGGGCCAACGTCCTGACTTTC.

This chain joins TRBV5-1 and TRBJ2-5, with 8 bases identical to TRBD1. V was clipped by 4 bases and J by 5 bases; unmatched bases: 10. Germline values: CDR1 SGHRS, CDR2 YFSETQ. This CDR3 comprises 15 residues. The CDR3 nucleotides read TGCGCCAGCAGCCTTTCAGGGGGCAGGGGTGAGACCCAGTACTTC. It yields the protein CASSLSGGRGETQYF.

V usage is TRBV11-2 and J usage is TRBJ2-7; TRBD1 agrees at 7 bases. The V segment lost 2 bases and the J segment 4 bases; nucleotides outside the gene matches: 8. Germline V lookup: CDR1 SGHAT, CDR2 FQNNGV. This CDR3 is 15 amino acids long. This CDR3 is CASSLRVRDSYEQYF. DNA for the CDR3: TGTGCCAGCAGCTTAAGGGTTAGGGACAGTTACGAGCAGTACTTC.

This chain uses TRBV2 with TRBJ2-1; 15 nucleotides line up with TRBD2. The germline CDR1 and CDR2 sequences are SNHLY and FYNNEI. Trimming cost V 7 bases and J 4 bases; bases outside gene matches: 5. CDR3 length: 16 residues. DNA for the CDR3: TGTGCCAGCAAAGGACTAGCGGGAGGGCTATACAATGAGCAGTTCTTC. The encoded protein is CASKGLAGGLYNEQFF. The full variable domain, its missing parts supplied by reference TRBV2 and TRBJ2-1, is EPEVTQTPSHQVTQMGQEVILRCVPISNHLYFYWYRQILGQKVEFLVSFYNNEISEKSEIFDDQFSVERPDGSNFTLKIRSTKLEDSAMYFCASKGLAGGLYNEQFFGPGTRLTVL.

The chain has TRBV13 and TRBJ1-1, with no clear D. The CDR3 length is 13 residues. The V end lost 5 bases, the J end lost 4 bases, and 11 bases lay between the germline ends. CDR1 PRHDT and CDR2 FYEKMQ come from the germline V gene (reference sequence). CDR3 loop: CASSPSHRTEAFF. The CDR3 nucleotides read TGTGCCAGCAGCCCTTCACATCGCACTGAAGCTTTCTTT.

This chain uses TRBV4-3 with TRBJ1-6; 9 bases fit TRBD1. The V gene end was trimmed by 4 bases and the J gene end by 10 bases; junction bases not matched to a gene: 5. The CDR3 runs to 14 residues. Germline CDR1 reads LGHNA; CDR2 reads YSLEER. CDR3 in amino acids: CASSRDRAGSPLHF. CDR3 sequence (DNA): TGCGCCAGCAGCCGGGACAGGGCTGGGTCACCCCTCCACTTT.

The J gene is TRBJ1-1, the V gene TRBV4-3; 8 bases agree with TRBD1. Germline CDR1 and CDR2: LGHNA and YSLEER. The J segment lost 1 base and the V segment lost 3 bases, leaving 7 bases of the junction unmatched. The CDR3 sequence is 16 residues long. CDR3: CASSQGQGAENTEAFF. CDR3 in DNA: TGCGCCAGCAGCCAGGGCCAGGGGGCTGAGAACACTGAAGCTTTCTTT.

V and J are TRBV6-2 or TRBV6-3 and TRBJ2-1, with 8 bases that match TRBD1. Germline V lookup: CDR1 MNHEY, CDR2 SVGEGT. V lost 4 bases, J lost 8 bases, and 16 bases stayed unmatched. The CDR3 totals 17 residues. CDR3 DNA: TGTGCCAGCAGTTTGGGGATTGGAGGACAGGGTAGGGATGAGCAGTTCTTC. Its translation is CASSLGIGGQGRDEQFF.

The rearrangement uses TRBV6-2 or TRBV6-3 and TRBJ2-7, with D hard to call. Between the trimmed V and J ends, which lost 4 bases and 7 bases, there was a span of 11 bases. CDR3 length: 12 residues. Per the germline V gene, CDR1 is MNHEY and CDR2 is SVGEGT. The CDR3 protein is CASSFPPTEQYF. The DNA for the CDR3 is TGTGCCAGCAGTTTCCCCCCTACGGAGCAGTACTTC.

V usage is TRBV5-4 and J usage is TRBJ1-2; 9 bases agree with TRBD1. CDR1 and CDR2 (germline): SGHNT, YYREEE (reference sequence). The CDR3 loop spans 13 amino acids. J was trimmed by 7 bases and V by 4 bases; bases with no gene match: 5. CDR3 residues: CASSPQGARGYTF. The CDR3 coding sequence is TGTGCCAGCAGCCCACAGGGGGCGCGTGGCTACACCTTC.

This chain connects TRBV6-5 to TRBJ1-1; the D is unclear. CDR3 length: 12 residues. CDR1 MNHEY and CDR2 SVGAGI come from the germline V gene. V lost 5 bases to trimming and J lost 0 bases, with 4 bases between them. CDR3 sequence (DNA): TGTGCCAGCAGTCGTCTGAACACTGAAGCTTTCTTT. Translation: CASSRLNTEAFF.

The CDR3 region is CASTLQGSWGNTIYF. The CDR3 region has the DNA TGTGCCAGCACTTTGCAGGGGTCGTGGGGAAACACCATATATTTT. The rearrangement joins TRBV7-9 to TRBJ1-3; perhaps TRBD1 as D (6 bases). The V end was cut by 7 bases, the J end by 4 bases, with 17 bases between. The CDR3 has 15 amino acids. Looked up from germline, CDR1 is SEHNR and CDR2 is FQNEAQ (reference sequence). Full variable domain (remainder filled in from reference TRBV7-9 and TRBJ1-3): DTGVSQNPRHKITKRGQNVTFRCDPISEHNRLYWYRQTLGQGPEFLTYFQNEAQLEKSRLLSDRFSAERPKGSFSTLEIQRTEQGDSAMYLCASTLQGSWGNTIYFGEGSWLTVV.

The V and J genes are TRBV4-3 and TRBJ1-1, with D possibly TRBD1 on 5 matching bases. CDR1 is LGHNA, CDR2 YSLEER, per germline. Trimming shortened V by 0 bases and J by 2 bases, and 7 bases separated the two germline ends. This CDR3 has 14 residues. This chain's CDR3 is CASSQETANTEAFF. The DNA for the CDR3 is TGCGCCAGCAGCCAAGAGACAGCAAACACTGAAGCTTTCTTT.

The V call is TRBV6-5, the J call TRBJ1-5; the D is unclear. CDR1 and CDR2 from the germline V gene are MNHEY and SVGAGI. V lost 6 bases, J lost 4 bases, and 10 bases lay in between. The CDR3 covers 13 residues. CDR3 residues: CASRVSGNQPQHF. CDR3 DNA sequence: TGTGCCAGCAGGGTCTCGGGGAATCAGCCCCAGCATTTT.

The chain uses TRBV7-9 and TRBJ1-1, with D possibly matching TRBD1 (6 bases). This CDR3 has 16 residues. V was clipped by 2 bases and J by 5 bases, with 18 bases between them. The germline V gene encodes CDR1 SEHNR and CDR2 FQNEAQ (reference sequence). The CDR3 DNA is TGTGCCAGCAGCTTAATTGACAGGTTTATTGGTACTGAAGCTTTCTTT. It codes for CASSLIDRFIGTEAFF.